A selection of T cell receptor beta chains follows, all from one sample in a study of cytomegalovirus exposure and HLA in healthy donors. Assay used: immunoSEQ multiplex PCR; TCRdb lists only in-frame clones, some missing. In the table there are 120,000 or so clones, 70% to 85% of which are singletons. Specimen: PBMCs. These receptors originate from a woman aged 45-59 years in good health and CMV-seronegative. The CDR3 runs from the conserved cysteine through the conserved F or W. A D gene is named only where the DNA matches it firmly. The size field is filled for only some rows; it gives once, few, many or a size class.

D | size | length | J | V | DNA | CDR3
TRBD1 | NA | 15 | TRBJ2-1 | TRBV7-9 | TGTGCCAGCAGCTTATACAGGGGGCTCGACAATGAGCAGTTCTTC | CASSLYRGLDNEQFF
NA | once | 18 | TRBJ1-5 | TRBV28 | TGTGCCAGCAGTTCCCCCCACGGCGGACAGTATAGCAATCAGCCCCAGCATTTT | CASSSPHGGQYSNQPQHF
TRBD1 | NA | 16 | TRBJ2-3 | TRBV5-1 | TGCGCCAGCAGCCTGGGGACAGGGGTGGGGACAGATACGCAGTATTTT | CASSLGTGVGTDTQYF
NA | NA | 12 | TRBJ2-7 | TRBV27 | TGTGCCAGCAGTTCTCAGGGGTACGAGCAGTACTTC | CASSSQGYEQYF
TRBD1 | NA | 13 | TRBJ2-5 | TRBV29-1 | TGCAGCGTTGACAGGGGGCGTGTAGAGACCCAGTACTTC | CSVDRGRVETQYF
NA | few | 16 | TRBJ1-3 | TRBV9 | TGTGCCAGCAGCGTAGACCCCTCGAGCTCTGGAAACACCATATATTTT | CASSVDPSSSGNTIYF
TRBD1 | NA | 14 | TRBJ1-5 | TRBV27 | TGTGCCAGCAGTTTAGGGACAGGGTATCAGCCCCAGCATTTT | CASSLGTGYQPQHF
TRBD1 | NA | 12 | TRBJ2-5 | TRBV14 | TGTGCCAGCAGCAACAGGGGCGAGACCCAGTACTTC | CASSNRGETQYF
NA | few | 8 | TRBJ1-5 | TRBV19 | TGTGCCACCCGGGCCCAGCATTTT | CATRAQHF
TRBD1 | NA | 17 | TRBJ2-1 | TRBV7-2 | TGTGCCAGCAGCTTAGCGTTATCAGGGGGATTGGACAATGAGCAGTTCTTC | CASSLALSGGLDNEQFF
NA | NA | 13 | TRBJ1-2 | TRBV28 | TGTGCCAGCAGCCGACGGACAGTAAGTGGCTACACCTTC | CASSRRTVSGYTF
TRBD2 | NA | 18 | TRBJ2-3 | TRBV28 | TGTGCCAGCAGGTTGAGGGAGGGACTAGCGGGACCTAGGGATACGCAGTATTTT | CASRLREGLAGPRDTQYF
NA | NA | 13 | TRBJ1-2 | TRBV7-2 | TGTGCCAGCAGCCCCACAGGGAACTATGGCTACACCTTC | CASSPTGNYGYTF
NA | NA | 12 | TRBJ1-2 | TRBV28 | TGTGCCAGCAGTTTAGCGACAGGTGGCTACACCTTC | CASSLATGGYTF
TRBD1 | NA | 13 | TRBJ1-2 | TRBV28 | TGTGCCAGCAGCCCGGGACAGAGCTATGGCTACACCTTC | CASSPGQSYGYTF
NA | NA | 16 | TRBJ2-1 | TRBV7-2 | TGTGCCAGCAGCTTAGTCGGCAGGGGGGCCTACAATGAGCAGTTCTTC | CASSLVGRGAYNEQFF
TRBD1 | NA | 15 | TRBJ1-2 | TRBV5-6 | TGTGCCAGCAGCTTACGGACAGGTACTAACTATGGCTACACCTTC | CASSLRTGTNYGYTF
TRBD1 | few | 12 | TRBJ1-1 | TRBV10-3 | TGTGCCATACAGGGGACGAACACTGAAGCTTTCTTT | CAIQGTNTEAFF
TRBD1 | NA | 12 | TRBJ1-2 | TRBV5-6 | TGTGCCAGCAGGCCGGGACAGGGGGCGAACACCTTC | CASRPGQGANTF
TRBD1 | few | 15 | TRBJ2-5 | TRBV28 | TGTGCCAGCAGCGTGCAGACAGGGGGCTTAAAGACCCAGTACTTC | CASSVQTGGLKTQYF
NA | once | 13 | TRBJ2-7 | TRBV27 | TGTGCCAGCAGTTTACTTGGGGGCCACGAGCAGTACTTC | CASSLLGGHEQYF
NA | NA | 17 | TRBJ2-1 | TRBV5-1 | TGCGCCAGCAGCTTGCCAAGCAGCGGACGCTCCTACAATGAGCAGTTCTTC | CASSLPSSGRSYNEQFF
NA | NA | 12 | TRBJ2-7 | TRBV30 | TGTGCCGCCCTCAGTGATTACTACGAGCAGTACTTC | CAALSDYYEQYF
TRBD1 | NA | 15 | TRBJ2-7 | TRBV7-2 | TGTGCCAGCAGCGTACAGGACAGGGAGTTGAACGAGCAGTACTTC | CASSVQDRELNEQYF
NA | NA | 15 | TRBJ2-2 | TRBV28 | TGTGCCAGCAGCTGGATCAGGGCGAACACCGGGGAGCTGTTTTTT | CASSWIRANTGELFF
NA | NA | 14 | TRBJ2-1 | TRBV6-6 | TGTGCCAGCAGCCAAACTTCTATGTACAATGAGCAGTTCTTC | CASSQTSMYNEQFF
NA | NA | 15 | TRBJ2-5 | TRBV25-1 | TGTGCCAGCAGTGAACTTTTCGCGGCTCAAGAGACCCAGTACTTC | CASSELFAAQETQYF
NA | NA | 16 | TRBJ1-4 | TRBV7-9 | TGTGCCAGCAGCTCGTATTCAGTTGCAACTAATGAAAAACTGTTTTTT | CASSSYSVATNEKLFF
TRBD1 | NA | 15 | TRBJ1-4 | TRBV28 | TGTGCCAGCAGTTTATGGGAGGGACAGGGGGAAAAACTGTTTTTT | CASSLWEGQGEKLFF
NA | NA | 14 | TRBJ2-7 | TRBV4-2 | TGTGCCAGCAGCCAAGGGTATGCAGACTACGAGCAGTACTTC | CASSQGYADYEQYF
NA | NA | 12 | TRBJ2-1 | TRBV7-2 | TGTGCCAGCAGCTCAACTGCTAGCGCGGAGTTCTTC | CASSSTASAEFF
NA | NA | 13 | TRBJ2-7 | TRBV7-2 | TGTGCCAGCAGCTCGACTAGGGGCTACGAGCAGTACTTC | CASSSTRGYEQYF
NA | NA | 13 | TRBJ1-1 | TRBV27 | TGTGCCAGCAGTTTTCTCCTGAACACTGAAGCTTTCTTT | CASSFLLNTEAFF
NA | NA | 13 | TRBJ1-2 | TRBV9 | TGTGCCAGCAGCGTACGACAGAACTATGGCTACACCTTC | CASSVRQNYGYTF
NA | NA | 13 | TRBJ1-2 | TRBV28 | NA | CASRVADFRGYTF
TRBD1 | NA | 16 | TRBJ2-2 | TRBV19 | TGTGCCAGTAGTATGCAGGCAGGGGGAATCACCGGGGAGCTGTTTTTT | CASSMQAGGITGELFF
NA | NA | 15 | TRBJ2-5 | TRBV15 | TGTGCCACCAGCAGAGCGGGAGCATATCAAGAGACCCAGTACTTC | CATSRAGAYQETQYF
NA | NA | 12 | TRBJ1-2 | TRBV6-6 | TGTGCCAGCAGTTGGACAGACTATGGCTACACCTTC | CASSWTDYGYTF
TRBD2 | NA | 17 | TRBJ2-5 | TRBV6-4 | TGTGCCAGCAGTGACCGAGCGGGAGGGGGTTACCAAGAGACCCAGTACTTC | CASSDRAGGGYQETQYF
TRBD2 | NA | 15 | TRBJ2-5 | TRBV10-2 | TGCGCCAGCAGTGAGTCGCGAGCGGGGAAGGAGACCCAGTACTTC | CASSESRAGKETQYF
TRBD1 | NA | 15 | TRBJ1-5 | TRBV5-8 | TGTGCCAGCAGCCGCCACAGGGGCGGCAATCAGCCCCAGCATTTT | CASSRHRGGNQPQHF
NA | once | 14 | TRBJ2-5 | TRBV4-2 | TGTGCCAGCAACAAGGGCAGGGGCGCTGAGACCCAGTACTTC | CASNKGRGAETQYF
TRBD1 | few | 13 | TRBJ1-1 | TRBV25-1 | TGTGCCAGCAGTTCGACAGGGCTACCTGAAGCTTTCTTT | CASSSTGLPEAFF
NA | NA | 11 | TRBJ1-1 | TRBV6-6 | TGTGCCAGCAGCCAAGGGGCCGAAGCTTTCTTT | CASSQGAEAFF
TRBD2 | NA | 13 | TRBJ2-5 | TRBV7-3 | TGTGCCAGCAGCTTAGGCGGGGGAGAGACCCAGTACTTC | CASSLGGGETQYF